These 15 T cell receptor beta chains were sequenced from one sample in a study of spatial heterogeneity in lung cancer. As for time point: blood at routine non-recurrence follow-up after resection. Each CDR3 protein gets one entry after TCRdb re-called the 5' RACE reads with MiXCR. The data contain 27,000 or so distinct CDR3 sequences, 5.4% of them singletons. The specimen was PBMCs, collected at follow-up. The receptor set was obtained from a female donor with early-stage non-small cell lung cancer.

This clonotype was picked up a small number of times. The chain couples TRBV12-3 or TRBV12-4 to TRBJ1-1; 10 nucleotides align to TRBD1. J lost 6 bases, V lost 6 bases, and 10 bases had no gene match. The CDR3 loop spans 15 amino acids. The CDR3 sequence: CASSHGTGDGAEAFF. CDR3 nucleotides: TGTGCCAGCAGCCACGGGACAGGGGACGGGGCTGAAGCTTTCTTT.

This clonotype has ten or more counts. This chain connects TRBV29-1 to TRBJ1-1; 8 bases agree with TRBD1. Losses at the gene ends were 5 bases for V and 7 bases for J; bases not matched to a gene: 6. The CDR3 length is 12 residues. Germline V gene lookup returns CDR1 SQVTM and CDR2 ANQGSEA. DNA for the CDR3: TGCAGCGTTTCCGGACAGGGCCGTGAAGCTTTCTTT. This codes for CSVSGQGREAFF.

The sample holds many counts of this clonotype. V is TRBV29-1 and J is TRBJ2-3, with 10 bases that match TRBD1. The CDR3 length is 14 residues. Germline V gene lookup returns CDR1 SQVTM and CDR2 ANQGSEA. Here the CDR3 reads CSAAGTGVWDTQYF. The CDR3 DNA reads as TGCAGTGCTGCCGGGACAGGGGTTTGGGATACGCAGTATTTT.

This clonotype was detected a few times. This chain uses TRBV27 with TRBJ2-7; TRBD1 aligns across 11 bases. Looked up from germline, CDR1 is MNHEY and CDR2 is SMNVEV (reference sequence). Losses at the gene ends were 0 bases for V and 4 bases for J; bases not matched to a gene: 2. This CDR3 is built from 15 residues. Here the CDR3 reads CASSLSGQGGYEQYF. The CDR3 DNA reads TGTGCCAGCAGTTTATCGGGACAGGGGGGGTACGAGCAGTACTTC.

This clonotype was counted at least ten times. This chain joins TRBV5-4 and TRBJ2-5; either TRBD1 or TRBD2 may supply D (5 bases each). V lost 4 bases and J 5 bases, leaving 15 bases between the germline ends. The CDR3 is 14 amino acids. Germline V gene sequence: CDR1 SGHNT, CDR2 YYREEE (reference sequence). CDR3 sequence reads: CASSPEGPRETQYF. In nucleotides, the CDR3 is TGTGCCAGCAGCCCTGAGGGACCACGGGAGACCCAGTACTTC. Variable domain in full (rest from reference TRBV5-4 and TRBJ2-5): ETGVTQSPTHLIKTRGQQVTLRCSSQSGHNTVSWYQQALGQGPQFIFQYYREEENGRGNFPPRFSGLQFPNYSSELNVNALELDDSALYLCASSPEGPRETQYFGPGTRLLVL.

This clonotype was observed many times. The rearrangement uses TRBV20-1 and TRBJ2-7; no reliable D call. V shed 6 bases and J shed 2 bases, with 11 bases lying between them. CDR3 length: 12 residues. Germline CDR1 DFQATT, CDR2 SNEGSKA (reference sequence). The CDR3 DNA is TGCAGTGCCACCGACGGACCCTACGAGCAGTACTTC. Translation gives CSATDGPYEQYF.

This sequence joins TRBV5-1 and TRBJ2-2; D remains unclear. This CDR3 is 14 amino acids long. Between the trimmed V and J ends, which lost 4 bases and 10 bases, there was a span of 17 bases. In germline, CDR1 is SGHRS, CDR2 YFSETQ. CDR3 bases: TGCGCCAGCAGCCTAGGCGCCGTTCGTACGGAGCTGTTTTTT. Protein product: CASSLGAVRTELFF.

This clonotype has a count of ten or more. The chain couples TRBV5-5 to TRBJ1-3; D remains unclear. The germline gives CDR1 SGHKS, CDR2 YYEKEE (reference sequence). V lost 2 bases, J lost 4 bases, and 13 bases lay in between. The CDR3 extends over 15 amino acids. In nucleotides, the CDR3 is TGTGCCAGCAGCTTACGGGGAGGGAGCGGAAACACCATATATTTT. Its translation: CASSLRGGSGNTIYF.

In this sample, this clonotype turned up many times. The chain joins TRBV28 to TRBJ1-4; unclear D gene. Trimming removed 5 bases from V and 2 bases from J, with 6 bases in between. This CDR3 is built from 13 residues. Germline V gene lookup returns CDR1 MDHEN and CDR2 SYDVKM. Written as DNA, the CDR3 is TGTGCCAGCAGTCAAGGGACTAATGAAAAACTGTTTTTT. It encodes CASSQGTNEKLFF.

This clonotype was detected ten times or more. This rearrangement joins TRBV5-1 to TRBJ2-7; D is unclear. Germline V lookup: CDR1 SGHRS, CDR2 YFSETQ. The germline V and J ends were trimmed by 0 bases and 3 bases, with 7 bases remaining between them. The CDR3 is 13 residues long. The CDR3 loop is CASSLVGFYEQYF. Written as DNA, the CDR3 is TGCGCCAGCAGCTTGGTTGGCTTCTACGAGCAGTACTTC.

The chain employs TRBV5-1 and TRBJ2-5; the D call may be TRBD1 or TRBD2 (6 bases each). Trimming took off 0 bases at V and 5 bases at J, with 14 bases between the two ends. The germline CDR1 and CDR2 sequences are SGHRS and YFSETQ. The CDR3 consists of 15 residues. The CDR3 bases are TGCGCCAGCAGCTTGGTCGAGGGGGGATCCGAGACCCAGTACTTC. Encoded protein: CASSLVEGGSETQYF.

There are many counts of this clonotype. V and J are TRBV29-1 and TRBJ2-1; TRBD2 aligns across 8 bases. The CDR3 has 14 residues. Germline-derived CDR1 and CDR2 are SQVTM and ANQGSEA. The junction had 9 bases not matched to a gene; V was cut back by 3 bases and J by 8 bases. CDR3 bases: TGCAGCGTTGACAAAGCGGGAGAGGCTTATGAGCAGTTCTTC. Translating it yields CSVDKAGEAYEQFF.

For the CDR3, the DNA is TGTGCCAGCAGTTACGGGCGAGGGAGATCGGACATTCAGTACTTC. Protein: CASSYGRGRSDIQYF. The V gene is TRBV6-2 or TRBV6-3, the J gene TRBJ2-4, with a tentative D call TRBD2 (5 bases). The CDR3 is 15 residues long. Trimming took 2 bases from V and 8 from J, leaving 16 bases between them. Germline V gene sequence: CDR1 MNHEY, CDR2 SVGEGT.

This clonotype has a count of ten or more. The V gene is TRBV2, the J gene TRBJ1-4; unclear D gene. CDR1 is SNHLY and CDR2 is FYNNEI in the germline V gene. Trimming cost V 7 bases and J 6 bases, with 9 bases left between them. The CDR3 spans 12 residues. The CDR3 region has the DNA TGTGCCAGCACGTCGACGGATGAAAAACTGTTTTTT. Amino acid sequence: CASTSTDEKLFF.

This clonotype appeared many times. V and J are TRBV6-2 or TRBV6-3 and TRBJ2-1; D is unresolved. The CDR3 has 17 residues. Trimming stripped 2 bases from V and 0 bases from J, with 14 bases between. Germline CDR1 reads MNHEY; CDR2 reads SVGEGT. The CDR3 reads CASSYGRTGTSYNEQFF. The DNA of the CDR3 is TGTGCCAGCAGTTACGGGCGGACGGGCACCTCCTACAATGAGCAGTTCTTC.